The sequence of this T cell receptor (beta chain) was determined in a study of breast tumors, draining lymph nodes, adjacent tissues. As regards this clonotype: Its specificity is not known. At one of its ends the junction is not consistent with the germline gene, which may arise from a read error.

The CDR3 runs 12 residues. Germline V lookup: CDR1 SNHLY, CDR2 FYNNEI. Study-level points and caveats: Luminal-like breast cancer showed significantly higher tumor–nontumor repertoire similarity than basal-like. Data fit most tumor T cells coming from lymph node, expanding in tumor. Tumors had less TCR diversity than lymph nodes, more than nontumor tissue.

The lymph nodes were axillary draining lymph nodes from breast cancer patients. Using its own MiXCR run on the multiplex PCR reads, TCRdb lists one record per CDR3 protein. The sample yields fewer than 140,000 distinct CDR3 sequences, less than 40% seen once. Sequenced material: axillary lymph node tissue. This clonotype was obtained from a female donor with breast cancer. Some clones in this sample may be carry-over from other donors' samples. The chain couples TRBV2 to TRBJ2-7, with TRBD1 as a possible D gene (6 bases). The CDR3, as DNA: TGCGCCAGCAGAGGGACAACTTACGGGCAGTACTTC. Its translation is CASRGTTYGQYF.